This TCR beta chain was documented in a study of blood T cell repertoires in COVID-19. In the study overall: Samples of COVID-19 (acute and convalescent) were obtained from the United States, Italy and Spain. PBMCs, B-cell-depleted T cells, or T cells provided the cDNA or gDNA that made up the material.

Germline CDR1 reads MNHEY; CDR2 reads SVGAGI. The CDR3 length is 14 residues. Trimming took 6 bases from V and 10 from J, leaving 16 bases between them. In the authors' methods: Using reference gene primer amplification, nucleated cell counts were estimated. Profiling relied on immunoSEQ multiplex PCR, and the TCRdb table lists in-frame clones only, not all of them. Clone size and V and J calls were adopted from that table, with D and trimming inferred from the DNA. The sample consists of more than 70,000 clones, around nine tenths of them appearing once. The receptor was isolated from a young woman with acute or convalescent COVID-19. V gene TRBV6-5 combines with J gene TRBJ1-6; weak D call: TRBD1 (6 bases). The sample was peripheral blood. As DNA, the CDR3 is TGTGCCAGCAGACGTAACAGGGCCGCCTCACCCCTCCACTTT. Translating it yields CASRRNRAASPLHF.